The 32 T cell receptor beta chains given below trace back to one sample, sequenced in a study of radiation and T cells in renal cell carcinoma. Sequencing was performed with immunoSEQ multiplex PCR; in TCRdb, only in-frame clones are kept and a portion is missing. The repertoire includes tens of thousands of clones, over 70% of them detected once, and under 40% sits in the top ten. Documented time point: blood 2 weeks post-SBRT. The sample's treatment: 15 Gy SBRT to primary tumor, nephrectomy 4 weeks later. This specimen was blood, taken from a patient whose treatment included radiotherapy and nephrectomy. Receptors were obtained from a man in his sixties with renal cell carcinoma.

CDR3: CASSPDGNSYNEQFF. The CDR3 coding sequence is TGTGCCAGCAGCCCCGACGGGAACTCCTACAATGAGCAGTTCTTC. The rearrangement uses TRBV9 and TRBJ2-1, with TRBD2 as a possible D gene (5 bases). The germline CDR1 and CDR2 sequences are SGDLS and YYNGEE. The CDR3 spans 15 residues. V lost 4 bases and J 0 bases, leaving 11 bases between the germline ends.

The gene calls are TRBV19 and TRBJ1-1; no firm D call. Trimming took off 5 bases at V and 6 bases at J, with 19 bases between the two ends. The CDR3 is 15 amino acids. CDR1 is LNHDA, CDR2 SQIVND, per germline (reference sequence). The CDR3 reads CASSSHWAGGSEAFF. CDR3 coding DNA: TGTGCCAGTAGTTCCCACTGGGCCGGCGGATCTGAAGCTTTCTTT.

The CDR3 is CASSSEDRATF. The CDR3 nucleotides are TGTGCCAGCAGTTCAGAGGACCGGGCGACCTTC. This chain connects TRBV6-6 to TRBJ1-2; D call uncertain. With 4 bases removed from V and 14 bases from J, the gap between germline ends came to 14 bases. Per germline, CDR1 MNHNY and CDR2 SVGAGI (reference sequence). CDR3 length: 11 amino acids.

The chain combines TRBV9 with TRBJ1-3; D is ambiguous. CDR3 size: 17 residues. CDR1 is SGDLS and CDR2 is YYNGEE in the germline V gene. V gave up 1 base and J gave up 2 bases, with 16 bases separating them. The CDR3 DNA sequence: TGTGCCAGCAGCGTATCTACAGCGGGTCTCCCTGGAAACACCATATATTTT. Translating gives CASSVSTAGLPGNTIYF.

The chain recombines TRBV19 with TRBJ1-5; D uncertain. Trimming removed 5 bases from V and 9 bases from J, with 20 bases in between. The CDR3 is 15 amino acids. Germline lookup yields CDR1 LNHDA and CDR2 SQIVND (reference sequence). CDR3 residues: CASSGRSGNGMPQHF. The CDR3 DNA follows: TGTGCCAGTAGTGGACGGAGTGGGAATGGGATGCCCCAGCATTTT.

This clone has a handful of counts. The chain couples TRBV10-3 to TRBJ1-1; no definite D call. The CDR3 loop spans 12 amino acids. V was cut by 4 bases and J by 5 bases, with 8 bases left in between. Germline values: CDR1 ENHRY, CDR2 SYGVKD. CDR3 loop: CAISGKGTEAFF. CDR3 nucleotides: TGTGCCATCAGTGGGAAAGGGACTGAAGCTTTCTTT.

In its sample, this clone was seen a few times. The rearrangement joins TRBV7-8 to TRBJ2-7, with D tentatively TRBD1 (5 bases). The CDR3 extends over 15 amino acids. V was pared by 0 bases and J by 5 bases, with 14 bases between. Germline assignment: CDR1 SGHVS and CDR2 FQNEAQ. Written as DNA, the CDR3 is TGTGCCAGCAGCTTAGCGGGGCGATTTAACCACGAGCAGTACTTC. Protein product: CASSLAGRFNHEQYF.

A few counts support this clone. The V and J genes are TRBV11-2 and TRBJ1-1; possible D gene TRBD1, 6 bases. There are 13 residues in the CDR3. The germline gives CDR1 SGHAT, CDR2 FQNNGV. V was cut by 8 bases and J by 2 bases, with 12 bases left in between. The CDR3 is CASGSDRNTEAFF. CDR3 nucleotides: TGTGCCAGCGGGTCGGACAGAAACACTGAAGCTTTCTTT.

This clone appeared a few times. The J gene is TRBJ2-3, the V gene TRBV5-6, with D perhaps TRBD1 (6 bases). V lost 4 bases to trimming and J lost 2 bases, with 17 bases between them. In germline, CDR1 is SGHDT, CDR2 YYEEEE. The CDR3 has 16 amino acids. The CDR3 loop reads CASSPLGRQATDTQYF. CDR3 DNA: TGTGCCAGCAGCCCTTTGGGGCGACAGGCCACAGATACGCAGTATTTT.

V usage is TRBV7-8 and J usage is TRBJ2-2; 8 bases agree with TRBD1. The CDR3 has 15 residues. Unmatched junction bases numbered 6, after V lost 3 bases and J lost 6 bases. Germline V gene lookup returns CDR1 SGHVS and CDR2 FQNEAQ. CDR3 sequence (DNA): TGTGCCAGCAGCTTCTGGACAGGGCCCGCCGGGGAGCTGTTTTTT. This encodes CASSFWTGPAGELFF.

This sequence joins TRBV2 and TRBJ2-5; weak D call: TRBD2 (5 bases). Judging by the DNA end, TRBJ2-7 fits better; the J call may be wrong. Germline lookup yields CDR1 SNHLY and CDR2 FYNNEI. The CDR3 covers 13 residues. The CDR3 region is CATARTFSYEQYF. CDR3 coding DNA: TGTGCCACCGCCCGGACTTTCTCCTACGAGCAGTACTTC.

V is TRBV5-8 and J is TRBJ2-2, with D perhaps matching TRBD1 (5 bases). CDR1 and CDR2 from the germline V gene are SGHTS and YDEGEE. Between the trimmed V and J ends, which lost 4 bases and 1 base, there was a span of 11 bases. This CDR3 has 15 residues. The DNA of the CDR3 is TGTGCCAGCAGCGTGGACACGATGAACACCGGGGAGCTGTTTTTT. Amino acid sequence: CASSVDTMNTGELFF.

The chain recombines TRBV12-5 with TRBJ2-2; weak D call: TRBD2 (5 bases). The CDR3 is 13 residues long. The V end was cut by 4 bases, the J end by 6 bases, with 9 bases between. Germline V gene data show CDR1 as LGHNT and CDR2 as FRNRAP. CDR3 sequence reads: CASGSRVAGELFF. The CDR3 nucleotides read TGTGCTAGTGGTTCGCGGGTCGCCGGGGAGCTGTTTTTT.

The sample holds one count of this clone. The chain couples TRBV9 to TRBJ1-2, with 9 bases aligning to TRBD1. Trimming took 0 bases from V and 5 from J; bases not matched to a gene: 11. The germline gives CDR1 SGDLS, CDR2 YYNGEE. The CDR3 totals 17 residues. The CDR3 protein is CASSVGNGGQGDYGYTF. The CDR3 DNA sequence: TGTGCCAGCAGCGTAGGTAATGGGGGACAGGGTGATTATGGCTACACCTTC.

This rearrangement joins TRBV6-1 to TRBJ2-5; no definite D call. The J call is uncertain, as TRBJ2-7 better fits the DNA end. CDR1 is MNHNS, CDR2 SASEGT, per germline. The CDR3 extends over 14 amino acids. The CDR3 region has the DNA TGTGCCAGCAGTGAAGCGTGGGCGGCCTACGAGCAGTACTTC. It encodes CASSEAWAAYEQYF.

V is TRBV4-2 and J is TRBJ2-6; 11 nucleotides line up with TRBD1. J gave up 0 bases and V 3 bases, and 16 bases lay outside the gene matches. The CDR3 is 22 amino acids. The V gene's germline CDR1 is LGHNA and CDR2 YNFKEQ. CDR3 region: CASSHSRPGQGAFLSGANVLTF. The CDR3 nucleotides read TGTGCCAGCAGCCACAGTAGACCAGGACAGGGGGCTTTCCTCTCTGGGGCCAACGTCCTGACTTTC.

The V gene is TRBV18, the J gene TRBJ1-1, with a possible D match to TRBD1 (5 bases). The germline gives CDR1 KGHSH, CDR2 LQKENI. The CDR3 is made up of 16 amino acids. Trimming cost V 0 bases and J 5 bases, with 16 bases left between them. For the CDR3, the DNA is TGTGCCAGCTCACCACCCGGGGGAGGGGACGTGACTGAAGCTTTCTTT. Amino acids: CASSPPGGGDVTEAFF. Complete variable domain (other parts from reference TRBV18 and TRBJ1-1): NAGVMQNPRHLVRRRGQEARLRCSPMKGHSHVYWYRQLPEEGLKFMVYLQKENIIDESGMPKERFSAEFPKEGPSILRIQQVVRGDSAAYFCASSPPGGGDVTEAFFGQGTRLTVV.

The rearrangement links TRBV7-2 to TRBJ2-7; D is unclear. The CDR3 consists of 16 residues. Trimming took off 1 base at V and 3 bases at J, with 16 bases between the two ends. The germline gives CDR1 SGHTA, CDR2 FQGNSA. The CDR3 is CASSLGHVGLNYEQYF. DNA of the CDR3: TGTGCCAGCAGCTTAGGCCACGTCGGGCTGAACTACGAGCAGTACTTC.

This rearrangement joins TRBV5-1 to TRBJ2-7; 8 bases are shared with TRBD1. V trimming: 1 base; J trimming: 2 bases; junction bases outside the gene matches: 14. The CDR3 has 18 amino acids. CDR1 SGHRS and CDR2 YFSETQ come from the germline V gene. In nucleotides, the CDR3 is TGCGCCAGCAGCTTGCAAGGGACAGGTGGCCCTTCAACCTACGAGCAGTACTTC. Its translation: CASSLQGTGGPSTYEQYF.

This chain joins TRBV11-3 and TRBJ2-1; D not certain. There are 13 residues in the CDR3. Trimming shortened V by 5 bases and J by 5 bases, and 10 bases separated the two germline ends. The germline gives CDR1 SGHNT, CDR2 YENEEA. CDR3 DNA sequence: TGTGCCAGCAGCCGAATGAGAGACAATGAGCAGTTCTTC. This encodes CASSRMRDNEQFF.

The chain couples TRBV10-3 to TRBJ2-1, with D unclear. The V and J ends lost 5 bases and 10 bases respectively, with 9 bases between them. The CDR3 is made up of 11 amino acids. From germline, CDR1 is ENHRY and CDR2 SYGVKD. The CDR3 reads CAISLGSEQFF. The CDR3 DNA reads TGTGCCATCAGTCTCGGCAGCGAGCAGTTCTTC.

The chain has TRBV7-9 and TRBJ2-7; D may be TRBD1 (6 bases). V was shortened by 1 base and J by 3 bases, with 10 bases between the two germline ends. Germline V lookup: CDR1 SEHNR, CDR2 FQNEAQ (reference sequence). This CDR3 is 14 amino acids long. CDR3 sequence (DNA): TGTGCCAGCAGCTTAGGACAGGCGGGCTACGAGCAGTACTTC. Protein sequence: CASSLGQAGYEQYF.

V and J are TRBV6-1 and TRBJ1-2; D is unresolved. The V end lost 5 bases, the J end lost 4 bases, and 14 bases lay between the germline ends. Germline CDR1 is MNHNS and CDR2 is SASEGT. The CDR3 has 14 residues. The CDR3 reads CASSLGRVGYGYTF. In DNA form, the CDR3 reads TGTGCCAGCAGTTTGGGTAGGGTTGGCTATGGCTACACCTTC.

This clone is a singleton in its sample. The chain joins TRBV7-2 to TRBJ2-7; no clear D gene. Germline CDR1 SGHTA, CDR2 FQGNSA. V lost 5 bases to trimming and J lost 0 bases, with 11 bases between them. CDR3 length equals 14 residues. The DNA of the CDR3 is TGTGCCAGCAGCACCCCAGCGTTCTCCTACGAGCAGTACTTC. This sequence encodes CASSTPAFSYEQYF.

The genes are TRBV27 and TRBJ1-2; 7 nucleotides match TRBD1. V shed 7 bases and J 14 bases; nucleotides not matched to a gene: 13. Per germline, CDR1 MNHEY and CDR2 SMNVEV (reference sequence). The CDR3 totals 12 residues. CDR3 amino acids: CASKSRQGSWTF. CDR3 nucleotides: TGTGCCAGCAAATCGAGACAGGGCAGTTGGACCTTC.

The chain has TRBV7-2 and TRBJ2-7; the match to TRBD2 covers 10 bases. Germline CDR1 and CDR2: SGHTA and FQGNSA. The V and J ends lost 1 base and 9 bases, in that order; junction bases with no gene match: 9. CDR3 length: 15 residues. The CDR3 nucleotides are TGTGCCAGCAGCTTAGGCGCTAGCGGGAGCACAGTGCAGTACTTC. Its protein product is CASSLGASGSTVQYF.

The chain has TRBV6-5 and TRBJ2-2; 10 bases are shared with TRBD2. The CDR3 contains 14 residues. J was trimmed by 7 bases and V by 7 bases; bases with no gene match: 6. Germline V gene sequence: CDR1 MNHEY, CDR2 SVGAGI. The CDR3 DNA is TGTGCCAGCAACCCACTAGCGGGGAACGGGGAGCTGTTTTTT. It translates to CASNPLAGNGELFF.

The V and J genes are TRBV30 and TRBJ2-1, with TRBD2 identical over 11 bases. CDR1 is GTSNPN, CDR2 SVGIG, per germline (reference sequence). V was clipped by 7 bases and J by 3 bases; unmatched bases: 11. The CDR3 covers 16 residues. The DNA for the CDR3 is TGTGCCTCCCCGGGAGGGACTAGCGGTCTCTACAATGAGCAGTTCTTC. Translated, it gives CASPGGTSGLYNEQFF.

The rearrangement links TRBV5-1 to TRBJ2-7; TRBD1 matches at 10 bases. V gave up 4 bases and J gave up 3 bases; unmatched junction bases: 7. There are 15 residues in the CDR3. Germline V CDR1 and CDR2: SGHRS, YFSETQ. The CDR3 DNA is TGCGCCAGCAGCCGAACCGGGACAGGGGTCTACGAGCAGTACTTC. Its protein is CASSRTGTGVYEQYF.

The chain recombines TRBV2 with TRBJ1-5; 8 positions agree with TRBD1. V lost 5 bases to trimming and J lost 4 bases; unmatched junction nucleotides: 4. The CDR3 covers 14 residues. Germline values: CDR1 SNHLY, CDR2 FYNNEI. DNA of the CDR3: TGTGCCAGCAGTTTTACAGGGGGAAATCAGCCCCAGCATTTT. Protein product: CASSFTGGNQPQHF.

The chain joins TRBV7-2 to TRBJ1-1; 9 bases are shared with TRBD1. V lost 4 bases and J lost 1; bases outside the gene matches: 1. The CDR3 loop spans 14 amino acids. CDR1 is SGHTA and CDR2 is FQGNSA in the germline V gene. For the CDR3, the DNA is TGTGCCAGCAGCTGGGGACAGGGGAACACTGAAGCTTTCTTT. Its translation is CASSWGQGNTEAFF. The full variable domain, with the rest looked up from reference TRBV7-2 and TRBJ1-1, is GAGVSQSPSNKVTEKGKDVELRCDPISGHTALYWYRQSLGQGLEFLIYFQGNSAPDKSGLPSDRFSAERTGGSVSTLTIQRTQQEDSAVYLCASSWGQGNTEAFFGQGTRLTVV.

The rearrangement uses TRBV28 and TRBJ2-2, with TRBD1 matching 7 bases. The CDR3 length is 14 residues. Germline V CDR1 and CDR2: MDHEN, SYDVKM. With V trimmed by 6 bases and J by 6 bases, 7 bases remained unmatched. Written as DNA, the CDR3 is TGTGCCAGCAGAGTACAGGGGTACGCCGGGGAGCTGTTTTTT. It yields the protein CASRVQGYAGELFF. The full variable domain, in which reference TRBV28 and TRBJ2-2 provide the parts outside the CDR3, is DVKVTQSSRYLVKRTGEKVFLECVQDMDHENMFWYRQDPGLGLRLIYFSYDVKMKEKGDIPEGYSVSREKKERFSLILESASTNQTSMYLCASRVQGYAGELFFGEGSRLTVL.